This entry lists 22 T cell receptor beta chains sequenced from one sample in a study of shared clonotypes between healthy human individuals. The repertoire was sequenced with immunoSEQ multiplex PCR; TCRdb's copy has only in-frame clones and lacks some. Here the sample spans about 1 million clones, around 78% being singletons. Specimen: memory CD4+ T cells from PBMCs. Subset indicated: CD45RA-negative fraction. The receptors were gathered from a man between 18 and 29 years old in good health. Some clones in this sample may be carry-over from other donors' samples.

This clone was observed at least ten times. This chain links TRBV4-1 with TRBJ2-1; the D gene is possibly TRBD1 (6 bases). The CDR3 is 14 amino acids. V lost 1 base, J lost 7 bases, and 11 bases lay in between. Germline V gene sequence: CDR1 MGHRA, CDR2 YSYEKL. This CDR3 is CASSQGDTLNEQFF. The CDR3 bases are TGCGCCAGCAGCCAAGGGGACACGTTGAATGAGCAGTTCTTC.

This chain links TRBV30 with TRBJ2-7; no clear D. Trimming stripped 3 bases from V and 3 bases from J, with 6 bases between. This CDR3 spans 11 amino acids. Germline CDR1 GTSNPN, CDR2 SVGIG (reference sequence). CDR3 amino acids: CAWSISYEQYF. The CDR3 coding sequence is TGTGCCTGGAGCATCAGCTACGAGCAGTACTTC.

The rearrangement links TRBV30 to TRBJ1-5, with TRBD1 as a possible D gene (5 bases). This CDR3 contains 13 residues. CDR1 is GTSNPN and CDR2 is SVGIG in the germline V gene (reference sequence). The V and J ends lost 2 bases and 4 bases respectively, with 9 bases between them. The CDR3 DNA sequence: TGTGCCTGGAGTCAGGGACGGAATCAGCCCCAGCATTTT. Its translation is CAWSQGRNQPQHF.

V usage is TRBV5-1 and J usage is TRBJ2-7, with D possibly matching TRBD1 (6 bases). V lost 1 base and J 2 bases, leaving 10 bases between the germline ends. The germline CDR1 and CDR2 sequences are SGHRS and YFSETQ. The CDR3 consists of 14 residues. The CDR3 coding sequence is TGCGCCAGCAGCTTGAACCGGGACACCTACGAGCAGTACTTC. Translated: CASSLNRDTYEQYF. The entire variable domain, with the rest obtained from reference TRBV5-1 and TRBJ2-7, is as follows: KAGVTQTPRYLIKTRGQQVTLSCSPISGHRSVSWYQQTPGQGLQFLFEYFSETQRNKGNFPGRFSGRQFSNSRSEMNVSTLELGDSALYLCASSLNRDTYEQYFGPGTRLTVT.

This chain joins TRBV9 and TRBJ2-7; 7 bases match TRBD2. Germline V gene data show CDR1 as SGDLS and CDR2 as YYNGEE. V shed 4 bases, J shed 6 bases, and the junction held 7 bases outside the gene matches. The CDR3 totals 13 residues. The CDR3 protein is CASSPTSRGEQYF. As DNA, the CDR3 is TGTGCCAGCAGCCCGACTAGCAGAGGCGAGCAGTACTTC.

This chain joins TRBV7-8 and TRBJ2-7; no clear D. Trimming took off 0 bases at V and 2 bases at J, with 11 bases between the two ends. CDR1 and CDR2 (germline): SGHVS, FQNEAQ. The CDR3 length is 15 residues. The CDR3 loop reads CASSLAGLGTYEQYF. Written as DNA, the CDR3 is TGTGCCAGCAGCTTAGCTGGCCTAGGGACCTACGAGCAGTACTTC.

This CDR3 reads CSVLRGTGGTSQYF. CDR3 bases: TGCAGCGTTCTTAGGGGGACAGGGGGAACGTCCCAGTACTTC. The J gene is TRBJ2-5, the V gene TRBV29-1; 11 bases line up with TRBD1. The length of the CDR3 is 14 residues. The germline gives CDR1 SQVTM, CDR2 ANQGSEA. Trimming at V came to 5 bases and at J to 9 bases, leaving 11 bases not matched to a gene.

The chain is built from TRBV28 and TRBJ2-3; D unresolved. The V and J ends lost 8 bases and 1 base respectively, with 4 bases between them. The germline gives CDR1 MDHEN, CDR2 SYDVKM. The CDR3 has 11 residues. CDR3 in DNA: TGTGCCAGCTGTGGCACAGATACGCAGTATTTT. Amino acids: CASCGTDTQYF.

This sequence joins TRBV27 and TRBJ2-7; 11 bases are shared with TRBD1. This CDR3 comprises 19 residues. Germline V gene data show CDR1 as MNHEY and CDR2 as SMNVEV (reference sequence). The junction had 17 bases not matched to a gene; V was cut back by 2 bases and J by 5 bases. The CDR3 sequence is CASSLGTGGTLHPPDEQYF. The CDR3 coding sequence is TGTGCCAGCAGTTTAGGGACAGGGGGAACCCTTCACCCCCCCGACGAGCAGTACTTC.

This chain joins TRBV5-1 and TRBJ2-1; 12 bases agree with TRBD2. CDR1 is SGHRS and CDR2 is YFSETQ in the germline V gene. CDR3 length: 17 residues. V shed 4 bases and J 0 bases; nucleotides not matched to a gene: 5. CDR3 amino acids: CASSVGLAGNSYNEQFF. The CDR3, as DNA: TGCGCCAGCAGCGTCGGACTAGCGGGAAACTCCTACAATGAGCAGTTCTTC.

Comments on this clone: The sample has other DNA sequences that encode this CDR3 too. The chain joins TRBV5-1 to TRBJ2-5; either TRBD1 or TRBD2 may fit D (5 bases each). Per the germline V gene, CDR1 is SGHRS and CDR2 is YFSETQ. Trimming cost V 1 base and J 1 base, with 11 bases left between them. The length of the CDR3 is 15 residues. The CDR3 nucleotides read TGCGCCAGCAGCTTGCTCGGGACGGCCCAAGAGACCCAGTACTTC. This translates into CASSLLGTAQETQYF.

V gene TRBV7-3 combines with J gene TRBJ2-5; no firm D call. In germline, CDR1 is SGHTA, CDR2 FQGTGA. The CDR3 totals 13 residues. V was trimmed by 0 bases and J by 0 bases, leaving 2 bases between them. The CDR3 DNA follows: TGTGCCAGCAGCTTAACGAACCAAGAGACCCAGTACTTC. This encodes CASSLTNQETQYF. Complete variable domain (other parts from reference TRBV7-3 and TRBJ2-5): GAGVSQTPSNKVTEKGKYVELRCDPISGHTALYWYRQSLGQGPEFLIYFQGTGAADDSGLPNDRFFAVRPEGSVSTLKIQRTERGDSAVYLCASSLTNQETQYFGPGTRLLVL.

This sequence joins TRBV7-9 and TRBJ1-4; tentative D call: TRBD1 (6 bases). The CDR3 has 14 amino acids. The V gene's germline CDR1 is SEHNR and CDR2 FQNEAQ (reference sequence). V lost 3 bases and J lost 7, with 12 bases in between. CDR3 residues: CASSLVQGPEKLFF. The CDR3 region has the DNA TGTGCCAGCAGCTTGGTACAGGGTCCTGAAAAACTGTTTTTT.

V usage is TRBV28 and J usage is TRBJ1-2; 9 bases fit TRBD1. The length of the CDR3 is 15 residues. Losses at the gene ends were 5 bases for V and 4 bases for J; bases not matched to a gene: 8. Germline V gene sequence: CDR1 MDHEN, CDR2 SYDVKM. This CDR3 is CASSQPGQGSYGYTF. DNA for the CDR3: TGTGCCAGCAGTCAACCGGGACAGGGTAGCTATGGCTACACCTTC.

The chain is built from TRBV11-2 and TRBJ2-1; 8 bases fit TRBD2. The germline gives CDR1 SGHAT, CDR2 FQNNGV. There are 16 residues in the CDR3. V gave up 4 bases and J gave up 6 bases; unmatched junction bases: 11. As DNA, the CDR3 is TGTGCCAGCAGCTCCCCGCAAGGAGCGGGAGCCAATGAGCAGTTCTTC. This codes for CASSSPQGAGANEQFF.

CDR3 sequence reads: CAWSVWGGRGETQYF. CDR3 sequence (DNA): TGTGCCTGGAGTGTATGGGGCGGCCGCGGGGAGACCCAGTACTTC. The chain links TRBV30 to TRBJ2-5; D could derive from TRBD1 or TRBD2 (5 bases each). The CDR3 covers 15 residues. Germline V gene data show CDR1 as GTSNPN and CDR2 as SVGIG (reference sequence). V lost 0 bases and J lost 5, with 16 bases in between.

This clone has just one count. The chain couples TRBV4-1 to TRBJ2-5, with D unclear. Trimming left V 4 bases short and J 4 bases short, with 13 bases between. This CDR3 is built from 14 residues. Germline V lookup: CDR1 MGHRA, CDR2 YSYEKL. As DNA, the CDR3 is TGCGCCAGCAGCCCGGACCCCTCGAGAGAGACCCAGTACTTC. Its translation: CASSPDPSRETQYF.

As to this clone: Other DNA variants within this sample encode the same CDR3. Written as DNA, the CDR3 is TGCAGCGTTGACAGGGGTTCAGAGACCCAGTACTTC. It translates to CSVDRGSETQYF. This rearrangement joins TRBV29-1 to TRBJ2-5, with D possibly matching TRBD1 (6 bases). CDR1 and CDR2 from the germline V gene are SQVTM and ANQGSEA. The length of the CDR3 is 12 residues. Between the trimmed V and J ends, which lost 3 bases and 4 bases, there was a span of 9 bases.

J is TRBJ1-2 and V is TRBV30; possibly TRBD1 for D (6 bases). The germline V gene encodes CDR1 GTSNPN and CDR2 SVGIG (reference sequence). This CDR3 comprises 15 residues. V was pared by 4 bases and J by 1 base, with 16 bases between. The CDR3 spells CAWILPGVGNYGYTF. The CDR3 DNA sequence: TGTGCCTGGATTTTACCAGGGGTCGGTAACTATGGCTACACCTTC.

The chain employs TRBV18 and TRBJ2-7; perhaps D is TRBD1 or TRBD2 (5 bases each). Germline V gives CDR1 KGHSH, CDR2 LQKENI. The V end lost 4 bases, the J end lost 7 bases, and 14 bases lay between the germline ends. The CDR3 has 13 residues. CDR3 in DNA: TGTGCCAGCTCACTGCAGGGTCGAGGGGAGCAGTACTTC. It encodes CASSLQGRGEQYF.

This CDR3 reads CAIRPGQATFEQYF. The CDR3 DNA reads TGTGCCATCAGGCCTGGACAGGCCACATTCGAGCAGTACTTC. The chain uses TRBV10-3 and TRBJ2-7; 7 bases align to TRBD1. The germline gives CDR1 ENHRY, CDR2 SYGVKD. The CDR3 is 14 amino acids. After removal of 6 bases from V and 6 bases from J, the junction contained 11 bases not matched to a gene.

The chain is built from TRBV28 and TRBJ1-2; D perhaps matches TRBD1 (6 bases). The CDR3 extends over 13 amino acids. Germline loops: CDR1 MDHEN, CDR2 SYDVKM. V lost 8 bases, J lost 8 bases, and 18 bases lay in between. The CDR3 reads CASASRGRDGYTF. The DNA for the CDR3 is TGTGCCAGCGCCTCCAGGGGTAGAGACGGCTACACCTTC.